One and the same sample provided the 28 T cell receptor beta chains below, sequenced in a study of cytomegalovirus exposure and HLA in healthy donors. The PCR had 60 Vbeta and 13 Jbeta primers. TCRdb's table, derived via immunoSEQ multiplex PCR, lists solely in-frame clones and lacks some. Seen here are 110,000 or so clones, around 84% observed once, and the top ten hold approximately 1.2%. The source material was PBMCs. The receptors were gathered from a man in his thirties or forties in good health and CMV-seronegative.

The CDR3 region is CASRWRMHQETQYF. Here the CDR3 DNA reads TGTGCCAGCAGATGGCGGATGCATCAAGAGACCCAGTACTTC. This rearrangement joins TRBV28 to TRBJ2-5; D remains unclear. CDR3 length: 14 residues. The germline V and J ends were trimmed by 6 bases and 2 bases, with 13 bases remaining between them. Germline CDR1 MDHEN, CDR2 SYDVKM.

For this clone: In the same sample, other DNA sequences code for this CDR3. This chain uses TRBV10-3 with TRBJ2-1; 10 bases are shared with TRBD2. The germline V gene encodes CDR1 ENHRY and CDR2 SYGVKD. The CDR3 contains 16 residues. J gave up 7 bases and V 4 bases, and 10 bases lay outside the gene matches. The CDR3 nucleotides are TGTGCCATCAGTGGTTGGTCTAGCGGGGGAAGGAATGAGCAGTTCTTC. Translated, it gives CAISGWSSGGRNEQFF.

The chain carries TRBV30 and TRBJ2-7; TRBD2 is a possible D gene (5 bases). This CDR3 has 15 residues. V lost 4 bases, J lost 1 base, and 17 bases lay in between. Germline CDR1 GTSNPN, CDR2 SVGIG (reference sequence). The CDR3 DNA is TGTGCCTGGACCTCTACGGGGTTCGGGTCCTACGAGCAGTACTTC. Amino acid sequence: CAWTSTGFGSYEQYF.

This clone was seen a few times. The genes are TRBV7-9 and TRBJ2-3; D gene uncertain. Trimming pared 5 bases from V and 8 bases from J, leaving 8 bases between. In germline, CDR1 is SEHNR, CDR2 FQNEAQ (reference sequence). CDR3 length equals 11 residues. The CDR3 reads CASSNGTTQYF. In DNA form, the CDR3 reads TGTGCCAGCAGCAATGGCACTACGCAGTATTTT.

The chain carries TRBV6-5 and TRBJ2-7; perhaps TRBD2 as D (5 bases). V lost 2 bases and J lost 3, with 8 bases in between. The CDR3 is 13 residues long. CDR1 and CDR2 from the germline V gene are MNHEY and SVGAGI. CDR3 loop: CASSYGSGYEQYF. CDR3 DNA sequence: TGTGCCAGCAGTTACGGGAGCGGCTACGAGCAGTACTTC.

The chain combines TRBV28 with TRBJ1-5; D is uncertain. This CDR3 has 14 amino acids. Germline V gene data show CDR1 as MDHEN and CDR2 as SYDVKM. Trimming took 5 bases from V and 4 from J, leaving 12 bases between them. CDR3 DNA: TGTGCCAGCAGTGGAAGGAGTGGAAATCAGCCCCAGCATTTT. It is translated as CASSGRSGNQPQHF.

This clone was picked up one time. The chain is built from TRBV7-9 and TRBJ1-4; D gene uncertain. V was pared by 3 bases and J by 7 bases, with 12 bases between. The V gene's germline CDR1 is SEHNR and CDR2 FQNEAQ (reference sequence). This CDR3 has 14 amino acids. The CDR3 coding sequence is TGTGCCAGCAGCTTGGCACAATCGGGTGAAAAACTGTTTTTT. Protein sequence: CASSLAQSGEKLFF.

The V gene is TRBV29-1, the J gene TRBJ2-1, with 7 bases aligning to TRBD2. After removal of 2 bases from V and 0 bases from J, the junction contained 7 bases not matched to a gene. The CDR3 covers 16 residues. Germline V gene data show CDR1 as SQVTM and CDR2 as ANQGSEA. DNA of the CDR3: TGCAGCGTTGAATTTAGCGGGTCGAGCTCCTACAATGAGCAGTTCTTC. This codes for CSVEFSGSSSYNEQFF.

This clone showed up just once. The V and J genes are TRBV10-3 and TRBJ2-6, with D possibly being TRBD1 (6 bases). V was pared by 2 bases and J by 2 bases, with 10 bases between. Germline-derived CDR1 and CDR2 are ENHRY and SYGVKD. CDR3 length: 16 amino acids. CDR3 region: CAISEGGGAGANVLTF. CDR3 nucleotides: TGTGCCATCAGTGAGGGGGGCGGAGCTGGGGCCAACGTCCTGACTTTC.

The rearrangement joins TRBV19 to TRBJ2-5; 7 positions match TRBD1. The CDR3 is 13 amino acids. V lost 3 bases, J lost 3 bases, and 1 base stayed unmatched. CDR1 LNHDA and CDR2 SQIVND come from the germline V gene (reference sequence). CDR3: CASSIGTEETQYF. The CDR3 bases are TGTGCCAGTAGTATTGGGACAGAAGAGACCCAGTACTTC.

The rearrangement joins TRBV27 to TRBJ2-5; 7 bases are shared with TRBD2. The closer fit of TRBJ2-7 to the DNA end suggests the J call may be wrong. The germline gives CDR1 MNHEY, CDR2 SMNVEV (reference sequence). The CDR3 runs 12 residues. Here the CDR3 reads CASSLGGYEQYF. The CDR3 coding sequence is TGTGCCAGCAGTTTGGGGGGGTACGAGCAGTACTTC.

Only one count was recorded for this clone. The V call is TRBV12-5, the J call TRBJ1-1, with a weak D call TRBD1 (6 bases). This CDR3 is built from 14 residues. Per the germline V gene, CDR1 is LGHNT and CDR2 is FRNRAP. The V gene lost 5 bases and the J gene lost 6 bases, with 16 bases spanning the gap. DNA for the CDR3: TGTGCTAGTGGTGCCCAGGGGTTTTTCTCTGAAGCTTTCTTT. This translates into CASGAQGFFSEAFF.

CDR3 coding DNA: TGTGCCAGCAGCCCCCCAGGGAGGGCCCACTACGAGCAGTACTTC. Translated, it gives CASSPPGRAHYEQYF. The V call is TRBV11-3, the J call TRBJ2-7, with 7 bases matching TRBD2. Per germline, CDR1 SGHNT and CDR2 YENEEA. Germline trimming cut 5 bases from V and 3 bases from J; bases unmatched to any gene: 10. CDR3 length equals 15 residues.

The chain carries TRBV4-3 and TRBJ1-1, with a tentative D call TRBD1 (5 bases). The CDR3 spans 15 residues. Per the germline V gene, CDR1 is LGHNA and CDR2 is YSLEER. Trimming stripped 0 bases from V and 3 bases from J, with 11 bases between. CDR3 nucleotides: TGCGCCAGCAGCCAAGAGACCAGGGCGGACACTGAAGCTTTCTTT. Encoded protein: CASSQETRADTEAFF.

This chain uses TRBV11-2 with TRBJ2-5; D not certain. CDR1 SGHAT and CDR2 FQNNGV come from the germline V gene. With 1 base removed from V and 5 bases from J, the gap between germline ends came to 8 bases. The CDR3 is 13 amino acids. CDR3 sequence: CASSLGQRETQYF. The CDR3 DNA is TGTGCCAGCAGCTTAGGGCAGAGGGAGACCCAGTACTTC.

The chain uses TRBV10-3 and TRBJ2-7; weak D call: TRBD1 (6 bases). V lost 10 bases, J lost 2 bases, and 12 bases lay in between. The CDR3 totals 12 residues. Germline lookup yields CDR1 ENHRY and CDR2 SYGVKD. CDR3: CATTQGPYEQYF. The CDR3 DNA follows: TGTGCCACGACACAGGGCCCCTACGAGCAGTACTTC.

The rearrangement uses TRBV4-3 and TRBJ1-2; D not resolved. Germline V gene sequence: CDR1 LGHNA, CDR2 YSLEER. The V end was cut by 1 base, the J end by 2 bases, with 11 bases between. The length of the CDR3 is 15 residues. The CDR3 protein is CASSQGQNLNYGYTF. CDR3 nucleotide sequence: TGCGCCAGCAGCCAAGGTCAGAATTTAAACTATGGCTACACCTTC.

The rearrangement uses TRBV9 and TRBJ1-2; TRBD1 is a possible D gene (5 bases). CDR1 is SGDLS, CDR2 YYNGEE, per germline. CDR3 size: 15 residues. The germline V and J ends were trimmed by 7 bases and 7 bases, with 23 bases remaining between them. CDR3 in DNA: TGTGCCAGCCAAAGTGATTCCAAGGGGTGGGTTGGCTACACCTTC. It translates to CASQSDSKGWVGYTF.

The CDR3 is CATSQDRGRYEQYF. CDR3 bases: TGTGCCACCAGCCAAGACAGGGGTAGATACGAGCAGTACTTC. The chain couples TRBV15 to TRBJ2-7; 8 positions match TRBD1. Germline CDR1 LNHNV, CDR2 YYDKDF (reference sequence). The J segment lost 4 bases and the V segment lost 5 bases, leaving 7 bases of the junction unmatched. The CDR3 runs to 14 residues.

This clone appeared a few times. The genes are TRBV4-3 and TRBJ2-3; possibly TRBD1 for D (6 bases). This CDR3 has 14 amino acids. V was cut by 1 base and J by 5 bases, with 10 bases left in between. Per the germline V gene, CDR1 is LGHNA and CDR2 is YSLEER. The CDR3 reads CASSQVGGLDTQYF. The CDR3 coding sequence is TGCGCCAGCAGCCAAGTTGGGGGCTTAGATACGCAGTATTTT.

This clone was recorded only once. V usage is TRBV18 and J usage is TRBJ1-6, with D maybe TRBD1 (5 bases). The CDR3 has 13 amino acids. Germline loops: CDR1 KGHSH, CDR2 LQKENI. V was cut by 4 bases and J by 8 bases, with 9 bases left in between. The CDR3 spells CASSLDRDSPLHF. Written as DNA, the CDR3 is TGTGCCAGCTCACTTGACAGAGATTCACCCCTCCACTTT. Filled out from reference TRBV18 and TRBJ1-6, the complete variable domain reads NAGVMQNPRHLVRRRGQEARLRCSPMKGHSHVYWYRQLPEEGLKFMVYLQKENIIDESGMPKERFSAEFPKEGPSILRIQQVVRGDSAAYFCASSLDRDSPLHFGNGTRLTVT.

The chain couples TRBV4-1 to TRBJ2-7; 7 nucleotides line up with TRBD2. Trimming cost V 0 bases and J 4 bases; bases outside gene matches: 6. The CDR3 is 15 amino acids. Germline V gene sequence: CDR1 MGHRA, CDR2 YSYEKL. The CDR3 DNA sequence: TGCGCCAGCAGCCAAGAGGTTGCGGGAGTGTACGAGCAGTACTTC. This gives the protein CASSQEVAGVYEQYF.

J is TRBJ2-1 and V is TRBV7-9; TRBD2 matches at 8 bases. V gave up 1 base and J gave up 15 bases; unmatched junction bases: 26. The CDR3 spans 19 residues. Germline assignment: CDR1 SEHNR and CDR2 FQNEAQ (reference sequence). CDR3 DNA: TGTGCCAGCAGCTTAGGGGGCCAGGGAGTCAACGGGAGGGCCCAATGGTGGTTCTTC. Translating gives CASSLGGQGVNGRAQWWFF.

This clone was recorded only once. The CDR3, as DNA: TGTGCCAGCAGCTCACAGGGGGCACATGAGCAGTTCTTC. Translated: CASSSQGAHEQFF. This chain uses TRBV7-9 with TRBJ2-1; TRBD1 agrees at 9 bases. CDR3 length: 13 residues. J gave up 8 bases and V 4 bases, and 3 bases lay outside the gene matches. Germline-derived CDR1 and CDR2 are SEHNR and FQNEAQ (reference sequence).

This clone was observed a few times. The chain couples TRBV27 to TRBJ2-1; D not resolved. The CDR3 is 13 residues long. Per the germline V gene, CDR1 is MNHEY and CDR2 is SMNVEV (reference sequence). Trimming removed 2 bases from V and 10 bases from J, with 12 bases in between. The CDR3 nucleotides are TGTGCCAGCAGTTTAGAGGTGTTCGGGGAGCAGTTCTTC. Translation gives CASSLEVFGEQFF.

As to this clone: Different DNA sequences within this sample yield the same CDR3. The chain uses TRBV6-5 and TRBJ1-4, with 7 nucleotides matching TRBD1. J was trimmed by 7 bases and V by 4 bases; bases with no gene match: 6. The germline CDR1 and CDR2 sequences are MNHEY and SVGAGI. The CDR3 is made up of 14 amino acids. CDR3 protein: CASSSRGLVEKLFF. The CDR3 bases are TGTGCCAGCAGTTCGAGGGGGCTCGTTGAAAAACTGTTTTTT.

The V and J genes are TRBV9 and TRBJ1-5; a weak D match, TRBD1 (6 bases). CDR1 and CDR2 from the germline V gene are SGDLS and YYNGEE. Trimming took 7 bases from V and 0 from J, leaving 20 bases between them. The CDR3 is 17 residues long. CDR3 sequence reads: CASPTLRQVNSNQPQHF. CDR3 in DNA: TGTGCCAGCCCGACCCTTCGACAGGTTAATAGCAATCAGCCCCAGCATTTT.

The chain joins TRBV6-5 to TRBJ1-5; the match to TRBD1 covers 7 bases. The CDR3 is made up of 15 amino acids. Germline V gene sequence: CDR1 MNHEY, CDR2 SVGAGI. Trimming took 3 bases from V and 6 from J; bases not matched to a gene: 8. The CDR3, as DNA: TGTGCCAGCAGTTATGTAACAGGGGTGGGTCAGCCCCAGCATTTT. It codes for CASSYVTGVGQPQHF.